This T cell receptor beta chain was captured by sequencing in a study of cytomegalovirus exposure and HLA in healthy donors. Study outcomes and limitations: Over 15,000 TCR beta sequences were associated with HLA alleles at 0.05 false discovery rate in a later analysis. It was fewer than 200 TCR beta chains that were listed as cytomegalovirus-associated.

Notes on this clone: The antigen remains undetermined.

PCR used 60 Vbeta primers and 13 Jbeta primers. The data were produced by immunoSEQ multiplex PCR, yet TCRdb's version contains in-frame clones alone and is incomplete. The sample consists of about 110,000 clones, 60% to 85% of them appearing once. After removal of 7 bases from V and 6 bases from J, the junction contained 9 bases not matched to a gene. The V gene's germline CDR1 is SGHDN and CDR2 FVKESK. The CDR3 loop spans 16 amino acids. The chain carries TRBV14 and TRBJ2-1; 13 bases agree with TRBD2. Sequencing input: PBMCs. The receptor was derived from a woman under 40 in good health and CMV-seronegative. This chain's CDR3 is CASTGLAGVQANEQFF. In nucleotides, the CDR3 is TGTGCCAGCACCGGACTAGCGGGAGTTCAGGCCAATGAGCAGTTCTTC.